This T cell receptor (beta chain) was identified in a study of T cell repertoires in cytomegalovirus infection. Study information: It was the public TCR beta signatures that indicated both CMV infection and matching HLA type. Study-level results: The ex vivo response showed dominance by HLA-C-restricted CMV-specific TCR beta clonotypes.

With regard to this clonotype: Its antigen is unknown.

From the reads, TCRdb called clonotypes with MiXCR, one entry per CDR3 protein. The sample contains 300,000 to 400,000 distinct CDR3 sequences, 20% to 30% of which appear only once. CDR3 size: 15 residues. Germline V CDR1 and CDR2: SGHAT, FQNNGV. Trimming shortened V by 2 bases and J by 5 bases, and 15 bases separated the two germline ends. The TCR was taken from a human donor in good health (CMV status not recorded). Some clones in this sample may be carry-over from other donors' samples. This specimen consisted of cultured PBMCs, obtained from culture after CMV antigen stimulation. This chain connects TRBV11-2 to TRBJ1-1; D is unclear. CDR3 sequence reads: CASSLSVHPGTEAFF. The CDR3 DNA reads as TGTGCCAGCAGCTTAAGTGTACACCCGGGGACTGAAGCTTTCTTT.